The 27 T cell receptor beta chains below come from one sample, sequenced in a study of early stage breast cancer tumors. This table comes from immunoSEQ multiplex PCR, and its TCRdb copy is limited to in-frame clones, with some not included. The sample lists 7,000 to 9,500 clones; roughly 80% were seen once. Source material: normal breast tissue next to the tumor. The receptors come from a person in their sixties or seventies with breast cancer.

The CDR3 loop is CASGGQGANYGYTF. DNA of the CDR3: TGCGCCAGCGGGGGACAGGGGGCGAACTATGGCTACACCTTC. The V gene is TRBV5-1, the J gene TRBJ1-2, with 12 bases fitting TRBD1. The J segment lost 2 bases and the V segment lost 7 bases, leaving 3 bases of the junction unmatched. CDR3 size: 14 residues. Looked up from germline, CDR1 is SGHRS and CDR2 is YFSETQ.

The genes are TRBV2 and TRBJ1-5; tentatively, D is TRBD1 (5 bases). This CDR3 contains 15 residues. The V gene lost 5 bases and the J gene lost 4 bases, with 15 bases spanning the gap. Germline lookup yields CDR1 SNHLY and CDR2 FYNNEI. CDR3 sequence: CASSPDVGVNQPQHF. CDR3 sequence (DNA): TGTGCCAGCAGTCCGGATGTGGGGGTGAATCAGCCCCAGCATTTT.

The gene calls are TRBV5-1 and TRBJ2-5; D may be TRBD1 (6 bases). The CDR3 is 13 amino acids. Germline V gives CDR1 SGHRS, CDR2 YFSETQ. Between the trimmed V and J ends, which lost 4 bases and 2 bases, there was a span of 9 bases. The CDR3 sequence is CASSLRGQETQYF. CDR3 DNA sequence: TGCGCCAGCAGCCTAAGGGGGCAAGAGACCCAGTACTTC.

J is TRBJ1-4 and V is TRBV6-5; 8 bases are shared with TRBD1. The V gene's germline CDR1 is MNHEY and CDR2 SVGAGI. V trimming: 6 bases; J trimming: 7 bases; junction bases outside the gene matches: 10. The CDR3 sequence is 15 residues long. For the CDR3, the DNA is TGTGCCAGCAGCACTCGTGGGACAGGAAGTGAAAAACTGTTTTTT. Protein: CASSTRGTGSEKLFF.

This clone was seen a single time. The chain joins TRBV13 to TRBJ2-1; no clear D. V gave up 5 bases and J gave up 6 bases, with 14 bases separating them. From germline, CDR1 is PRHDT and CDR2 FYEKMQ (reference sequence). The CDR3 covers 14 residues. DNA of the CDR3: TGTGCCAGCAGCCCAGTACGGCGCCTCAATGAGCAGTTCTTC. Translating it yields CASSPVRRLNEQFF.

To note about this clone: The germline gene is not matched at one end of the junction; a read error may be the cause. The rearrangement uses TRBV6-4 and TRBJ2-1, with 10 bases identical to TRBD2. The CDR3 is 13 amino acids. The germline CDR1 and CDR2 sequences are MRHNA and SNTAGT. CDR3 amino acids: CASSDSTSGLSIF. The DNA of the CDR3 is TGTGCCAGCAGTGACTCGACTAGCGGGTTATCGATCTTC.

The chain has TRBV6-5 and TRBJ1-2, with a possible D match to TRBD1 (6 bases). This CDR3 region has 14 residues. V lost 7 bases to trimming and J lost 7 bases, with 19 bases between them. CDR1 and CDR2 (germline): MNHEY, SVGAGI. The CDR3 DNA follows: TGTGCCAGCAAACTGTCCCCTGGGGGCGGTGGCTACACCTTC. Translated, it gives CASKLSPGGGGYTF.

The V and J genes are TRBV20-1 and TRBJ2-5; no clear D. Germline assignment: CDR1 DFQATT and CDR2 SNEGSKA (reference sequence). This CDR3 spans 11 amino acids. Trimming pared 5 bases from V and 2 bases from J, leaving 6 bases between. The DNA of the CDR3 is TGCAGTGCTGAGTTTCAAGAGACCCAGTACTTC. Protein: CSAEFQETQYF.

This clone has a handful of counts. CDR3 amino acids: CASSLPENTEAFF. The CDR3 nucleotides are TGTGCCAGCAGCCTCCCCGAGAACACTGAAGCTTTCTTT. This chain connects TRBV7-9 to TRBJ1-1; the D is unclear. Germline-derived CDR1 and CDR2 are SEHNR and FQNEAQ (reference sequence). The CDR3 is 13 amino acids. V lost 5 bases to trimming and J lost 1 base, with 8 bases between them.

The chain has TRBV30 and TRBJ2-1, with TRBD2 matching over 10 bases. This CDR3 contains 14 residues. The V segment lost 8 bases and the J segment 8 bases; nucleotides outside the gene matches: 12. The V gene's germline CDR1 is GTSNPN and CDR2 SVGIG (reference sequence). The CDR3 coding sequence is TGTGCCAGCGACCCCGCTAGCGGGGGTTATGAGCAGTTCTTC. This gives the protein CASDPASGGYEQFF.

The rearrangement joins TRBV30 to TRBJ1-1; 11 bases line up with TRBD1. CDR1 and CDR2 (germline): GTSNPN, SVGIG (reference sequence). The CDR3 has 13 amino acids. After removal of 5 bases from V and 9 bases from J, the junction contained 8 bases not matched to a gene. The CDR3 is CAWGTGGERKAFF. The CDR3 DNA reads as TGTGCCTGGGGGACAGGGGGGGAGAGGAAAGCTTTCTTT.

The chain employs TRBV9 and TRBJ1-3; no definite D call. The CDR3 spans 14 residues. CDR1 is SGDLS, CDR2 YYNGEE, per germline. Trimming removed 4 bases at V and 0 bases at J, with 8 bases between. Here the CDR3 reads CASSPQHSGNTIYF. CDR3 in DNA: TGTGCCAGCAGCCCCCAGCACTCTGGAAACACCATATATTTT.

The chain is built from TRBV6-4 and TRBJ1-1; 9 bases map to TRBD1. With V trimmed by 7 bases and J by 1 base, 4 bases remained unmatched. From germline, CDR1 is MRHNA and CDR2 SNTAGT. There are 14 residues in the CDR3. The CDR3 protein is CASTADRGNTEAFF. CDR3 DNA sequence: TGTGCCAGCACCGCGGACAGGGGGAACACTGAAGCTTTCTTT.

V usage is TRBV6-1 and J usage is TRBJ1-2; D possibly corresponds to TRBD1 (5 bases). V was shortened by 4 bases and J by 8 bases, with 17 bases between the two germline ends. The length of the CDR3 is 14 residues. Germline V gene lookup returns CDR1 MNHNS and CDR2 SASEGT. CDR3 in DNA: TGTGCCAGCAGTGTCCTCCCCAGGGCCGGGGGCTACACCTTC. This translates into CASSVLPRAGGYTF.

This clone was seen more than once but under ten times. The chain employs TRBV18 and TRBJ2-3; D remains ambiguous. This CDR3 comprises 11 residues. CDR1 is KGHSH, CDR2 LQKENI, per germline. Trimming removed 7 bases at V and 5 bases at J, with 7 bases between. As DNA, the CDR3 is TGTGCCAGCTTCCCCCAAGATACGCAGTATTTT. Its protein product is CASFPQDTQYF.

V usage is TRBV5-1 and J usage is TRBJ1-4; the D is unclear. CDR1 SGHRS and CDR2 YFSETQ come from the germline V gene. The germline V and J ends were trimmed by 0 bases and 8 bases, with 14 bases remaining between them. This CDR3 is 15 amino acids long. The CDR3 protein is CASSLDGTSGEKLFF. The DNA for the CDR3 is TGCGCCAGCAGCTTGGACGGCACCAGTGGAGAAAAACTGTTTTTT.

The chain couples TRBV5-4 to TRBJ1-2; unclear D gene. The CDR3 sequence is 13 residues long. Trimming stripped 0 bases from V and 3 bases from J, with 6 bases between. Germline V gene sequence: CDR1 SGHNT, CDR2 YYREEE (reference sequence). CDR3 loop: CASSLGGDYGYTF. DNA for the CDR3: TGTGCCAGCAGCTTGGGGGGAGACTATGGCTACACCTTC.

The chain links TRBV7-6 to TRBJ1-1; a weak D match, TRBD1 (5 bases). Trimming left V 5 bases short and J 2 bases short, with 9 bases between. Germline CDR1 and CDR2: SGHVS and FNYEAQ. This CDR3 has 13 residues. CDR3 nucleotides: TGTGCCAGCAGCGCGGACACCAACACTGAAGCTTTCTTT. As protein: CASSADTNTEAFF.

The CDR3: CASSPNSGGSQYF. The CDR3 nucleotides read TGCGCCAGCAGCCCGAATTCCGGGGGATCGCAGTATTTT. The J gene is TRBJ2-3, the V gene TRBV4-1, with D possibly TRBD2 on 6 matching bases. With 4 bases removed from V and 10 bases from J, the gap between germline ends came to 15 bases. CDR1 and CDR2 from the germline V gene are MGHRA and YSYEKL. The CDR3 is 13 amino acids.

The chain has TRBV6-5 and TRBJ1-2; 11 positions match TRBD1. V lost 5 bases and J lost 8; bases outside the gene matches: 10. This CDR3 is built from 15 residues. Germline V gene data show CDR1 as MNHEY and CDR2 as SVGAGI. For the CDR3, the DNA is TGTGCCAGCAGTCCTGGACAGGGGGCTGTACGCGGCTACACCTTC. Its protein product is CASSPGQGAVRGYTF.

The chain couples TRBV7-9 to TRBJ1-6; no clear D gene. Germline lookup yields CDR1 SEHNR and CDR2 FQNEAQ (reference sequence). Trimming cost V 4 bases and J 10 bases, with 14 bases left between them. CDR3 size: 14 residues. CDR3 in amino acids: CASSWRGGGSPLHF. CDR3 nucleotide sequence: TGTGCCAGCAGCTGGAGAGGTGGCGGATCACCCCTCCACTTT. Looking up the rest from reference TRBV7-9 and TRBJ1-6 gives the full variable domain: DTGVSQNPRHKITKRGQNVTFRCDPISEHNRLYWYRQTLGQGPEFLTYFQNEAQLEKSRLLSDRFSAERPKGSFSTLEIQRTEQGDSAMYLCASSWRGGGSPLHFGNGTRLTVT.

J is TRBJ1-2 and V is TRBV4-1; D is unclear. CDR3 length: 15 amino acids. The germline gives CDR1 MGHRA, CDR2 YSYEKL. V was shortened by 1 base and J by 0 bases, with 9 bases between the two germline ends. For the CDR3, the DNA is TGCGCCAGCAGCCAAGCTCCCAGTGCTAACTATGGCTACACCTTC. Its protein is CASSQAPSANYGYTF.

This clone showed up just a few times. Different DNA sequences within this sample yield the same CDR3. V gene TRBV5-1 combines with J gene TRBJ2-3; D might be TRBD2 (6 bases). The CDR3 is 15 residues long. Germline CDR1 is SGHRS and CDR2 is YFSETQ. V gave up 2 bases and J gave up 0 bases, with 10 bases separating them. The CDR3 sequence is CASSLSGVSTDTQYF. The CDR3 nucleotides read TGCGCCAGCAGCTTATCGGGGGTTAGCACAGATACGCAGTATTTT. The full variable domain, its missing parts supplied by reference TRBV5-1 and TRBJ2-3, is KAGVTQTPRYLIKTRGQQVTLSCSPISGHRSVSWYQQTPGQGLQFLFEYFSETQRNKGNFPGRFSGRQFSNSRSEMNVSTLELGDSALYLCASSLSGVSTDTQYFGPGTRLTVL.

The rearrangement links TRBV4-1 to TRBJ2-3, with D possibly matching TRBD1 (5 bases). CDR3 length: 15 amino acids. Germline V gene sequence: CDR1 MGHRA, CDR2 YSYEKL. V lost 1 base and J 4 bases, leaving 12 bases between the germline ends. CDR3 sequence reads: CASSQVGLHPDTQYF. CDR3 nucleotides: TGCGCCAGCAGCCAAGTGGGGCTACATCCAGATACGCAGTATTTT.

Worth noting for this clone: The junction differs from germline at one of its ends, possibly a read error. The CDR3 region has the DNA TGTGCTAGCAGCTTACTCCAGCAAGAGACCCAGTACTTC. Translating gives CASSLLQQETQYF. The V gene is TRBV7-7, the J gene TRBJ2-5; D not certain. The germline V gene has CDR1 SSHAT and CDR2 FNYEAQ (reference sequence). The CDR3 covers 13 residues. The entire variable domain, with the rest obtained from reference TRBV7-7 and TRBJ2-5, is as follows: GAGVSQSPRYKVTKRGQDVTLRCDPISSHATLYWYQQALGQGPEFLTYFNYEAQPDKSGLPSDRFSAERPEGSISTLTIQRTEQRDSAMYRCASSLLQQETQYFGPGTRLLVL.

CDR3 in DNA: TGTGCCAGCAGCTTAGGATTCCTAGTCTCCTACGAGCAGTACTTC. As protein: CASSLGFLVSYEQYF. This chain links TRBV7-2 with TRBJ2-7, with D hard to call. Looked up from germline, CDR1 is SGHTA and CDR2 is FQGNSA. The CDR3 is 15 residues long. Trimming shortened V by 1 base and J by 0 bases, and 10 bases separated the two germline ends.

This chain joins TRBV29-1 and TRBJ1-1; D remains unclear. This CDR3 region has 12 residues. Per germline, CDR1 SQVTM and CDR2 ANQGSEA. Trimming removed 8 bases at V and 1 base at J, with 11 bases between. The CDR3 here is CSTMSGNTEAFF. The CDR3 DNA sequence: TGCAGCACAATGTCGGGGAACACTGAAGCTTTCTTT.